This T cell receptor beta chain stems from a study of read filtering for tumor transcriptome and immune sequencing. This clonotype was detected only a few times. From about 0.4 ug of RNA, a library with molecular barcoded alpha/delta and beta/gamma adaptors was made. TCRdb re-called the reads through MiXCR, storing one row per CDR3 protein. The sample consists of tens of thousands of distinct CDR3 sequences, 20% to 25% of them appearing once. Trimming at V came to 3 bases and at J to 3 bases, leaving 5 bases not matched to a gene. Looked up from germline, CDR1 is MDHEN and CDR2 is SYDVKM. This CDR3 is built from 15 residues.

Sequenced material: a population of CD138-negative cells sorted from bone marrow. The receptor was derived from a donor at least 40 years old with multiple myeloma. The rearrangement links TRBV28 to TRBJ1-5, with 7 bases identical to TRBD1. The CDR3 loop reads CASSFGQAVNQPQHF. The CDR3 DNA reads TGTGCCAGCAGTTTTGGACAGGCGGTCAATCAGCCCCAGCATTTT.